The 15 T cell receptor beta chains in this list originate from one sample, sequenced in a study of blood T cell repertoires in COVID-19 (dated by TCRdb to the early 2020s). The library was obtained by the immunoSEQ multiplex PCR assay. The clones in this table, taken by TCRdb from immuneACCESS, are in-frame only. Not every clone is retained; where verified, under half of the shortfall comes from an unresolved V gene, and the cause of the rest is unknown. Present in this sample are more than 200,000 clones, 84% of which were seen just once. The top ten constitute 4% to 5% of the sample. Sequencing input: peripheral blood. The receptors were gathered from a man between 60 and 75 years old with acute or convalescent COVID-19.

The chain links TRBV18 to TRBJ2-7; TRBD1 might be the D (6 bases). V was cut by 6 bases and J by 4 bases, with 10 bases left in between. The CDR3 is 12 residues long. Per germline, CDR1 KGHSH and CDR2 LQKENI. The CDR3 DNA reads as TGTGCCAGCTCTCCAACAGGGTACGAGCAGTACTTC. It specifies CASSPTGYEQYF.

This chain connects TRBV7-6 to TRBJ1-4, with 7 bases identical to TRBD1. This CDR3 is 13 amino acids long. With V trimmed by 8 bases and J by 5 bases, 5 bases remained unmatched. The germline V gene has CDR1 SGHVS and CDR2 FNYEAQ. The CDR3 nucleotides are TGTGCCAGCGGGGGACAGCCCAATGAAAAACTGTTTTTT. Protein: CASGGQPNEKLFF.

This chain uses TRBV29-1 with TRBJ2-1; D possibly corresponds to TRBD2 (6 bases). From germline, CDR1 is SQVTM and CDR2 ANQGSEA. Trimming left V 4 bases short and J 5 bases short, with 12 bases between. There are 13 residues in the CDR3. CDR3 sequence: CSVAKGGNNEQFF. The CDR3 DNA is TGCAGCGTTGCCAAGGGAGGAAACAATGAGCAGTTCTTC.

The rearrangement uses TRBV21-1 and TRBJ2-1; the DNA was not compared with TRBD2, the D call given in the table. TRBV21-1 is annotated as a pseudogene. This CDR3 is 17 amino acids long. The CDR3 DNA reads TGTGCCAGCAGCAAAGCGCTGGGAGGCACTCCTAACAATGAGCAGTTCTTC. Translated: CASSKALGGTPNNEQFF.

J is TRBJ2-1 and V is TRBV7-2, with 12 bases identical to TRBD2. With V trimmed by 0 bases and J by 9 bases, 12 bases remained unmatched. Germline loops: CDR1 SGHTA, CDR2 FQGNSA. The CDR3 totals 18 residues. The CDR3 here is CASSLALLAGGRSSEQFF. The CDR3 nucleotides read TGTGCCAGCAGCTTAGCGCTTCTAGCGGGAGGGCGGTCAAGTGAGCAGTTCTTC.

The J gene is TRBJ2-7, the V gene TRBV4-2; 7 bases are shared with TRBD2. This CDR3 has 15 amino acids. With 4 bases clipped from V and 2 bases from J, the junction kept 8 bases outside the gene matches. Germline V gives CDR1 LGHNA, CDR2 YNFKEQ. Written as DNA, the CDR3 is TGTGCCAGCAGCCCCCGGCTAGCGGCCACCTACGAGCAGTACTTC. This gives the protein CASSPRLAATYEQYF.

This chain links TRBV21-1 with TRBJ2-3; the D call of TRBD2 is as the table states it, not checked on the DNA. TRBV21-1 is marked as a pseudogene. This CDR3 spans 19 amino acids. In DNA, the CDR3 is TGTGCCAGCAGCAAAAGTTTAGCGGGGAATGAGAAGGTCACAGATACGCAGTATTTT. Its translation: CASSKSLAGNEKVTDTQYF.

The CDR3 sequence: CAWTGHKTIDGYTF. CDR3 nucleotide sequence: TGTGCCTGGACCGGACACAAAACCATAGATGGCTACACCTTC. The J gene is TRBJ1-2, the V gene TRBV30, with D tentatively TRBD1 (5 bases). Trimming took off 4 bases at V and 6 bases at J, with 18 bases between the two ends. The CDR3 contains 14 residues. Looked up from germline, CDR1 is GTSNPN and CDR2 is SVGIG (reference sequence).

The J gene is TRBJ2-1, the V gene TRBV7-9, with a weak D call TRBD2 (6 bases). Trimming shortened V by 8 bases and J by 6 bases, and 14 bases separated the two germline ends. The CDR3 contains 13 residues. Per germline, CDR1 SEHNR and CDR2 FQNEAQ (reference sequence). DNA for the CDR3: TGTGCCAGCTGGGATGTGGGGGGCAATGAGCAGTTCTTC. Amino acids: CASWDVGGNEQFF.

The chain is built from TRBV12-2 and TRBJ2-5; TRBD2, the table's D call, lacks a check against the DNA. TRBV12-2 is described as a pseudogene. The CDR3 sequence is 13 residues long. The chain's CDR3 is CASAGNQQETQYF. The CDR3 nucleotides read TGTGCTTCAGCGGGGAACCAACAAGAGACCCAGTACTTC.

The rearrangement links TRBV5-6 to TRBJ2-3; the match to TRBD2 covers 8 bases. After removal of 0 bases from V and 7 bases from J, the junction contained 10 bases not matched to a gene. CDR1 SGHDT and CDR2 YYEEEE come from the germline V gene. The CDR3 length is 16 residues. CDR3 coding DNA: TGTGCCAGCAGCTTGGCCTTCACCGGGAGGGTGCATACGCAGTATTTT. Protein: CASSLAFTGRVHTQYF.

This chain uses TRBV6-5 with TRBJ1-4; the D gene is possibly TRBD1 (6 bases). CDR1 MNHEY and CDR2 SVGAGI come from the germline V gene. V shed 7 bases and J shed 6 bases, with 18 bases lying between them. The CDR3 covers 15 residues. The CDR3 DNA follows: TGTGCCAGCACCAGAAGAGGGGGGGCGCATGAAAAACTGTTTTTT. Translation: CASTRRGGAHEKLFF.

Here the CDR3 reads CASSPPGLAGVGTGELFF. Here the CDR3 DNA reads TGCGCCAGCAGCCCACCGGGACTAGCGGGAGTGGGTACCGGGGAGCTGTTTTTT. This rearrangement joins TRBV5-1 to TRBJ2-2, with TRBD2 matching 14 bases. After removal of 4 bases from V and 5 bases from J, the junction contained 10 bases not matched to a gene. From germline, CDR1 is SGHRS and CDR2 YFSETQ. This CDR3 is built from 18 residues.

This clone was observed once. The chain has TRBV25-1 and TRBJ2-7, with a weak D call TRBD1 (6 bases). Germline-derived CDR1 and CDR2 are MGHDK and SYGVNS. The CDR3 extends over 12 amino acids. The V end was cut by 6 bases, the J end by 5 bases, with 11 bases between. CDR3 in DNA: TGTGCCAGCAGGAGTGAGGGGGACGAGCAGTACTTC. Amino acid sequence: CASRSEGDEQYF.

This clone was counted only a few times. The chain couples TRBV5-1 to TRBJ1-6; 9 nucleotides align to TRBD1. The germline CDR1 and CDR2 sequences are SGHRS and YFSETQ. The CDR3 is 14 amino acids. V shed 3 bases and J 9 bases; nucleotides not matched to a gene: 4. CDR3 region: CASSSGQGSSPLHF. Written as DNA, the CDR3 is TGCGCCAGCAGCTCGGGACAGGGCAGTTCACCCCTCCACTTT.